These T cell receptor beta chains were read from a single sample in a study of response to subunit inactivated influenza vaccine. TCRdb processed the RT-PCR reads anew with MiXCR; each CDR3 protein has one entry. Seen here are fewer than 650,000 distinct CDR3 sequences, 13% observed once, and the top ten hold over 10%. The source was PBMCs from blood, collected more than 35 days after vaccination. Receptors were obtained from a man aged 45 to 65 who received an inactivated influenza vaccine. The CDR3 runs from the conserved cysteine through the conserved F or W. The D gene is left open where the match is weak. Size values are once, few and many counts, or a class for expanded clones, and some rows have none.

DNA: TGCGCCAGCAGCCCCGCTAGCGGGCACAGCACAGATACGCAGTATTTT
CDR3: CASSPASGHSTDTQYF
V: TRBV4-3
size: NA
J: TRBJ2-3
D: TRBD2

DNA: TGCAGCGCTAGTACAGGTTTACCCACCGGGGAGCTGTTTTTT
CDR3: CSASTGLPTGELFF
V: TRBV29-1
size: NA
J: TRBJ2-2
D: NA

DNA: TGTGCCAGCAGTGGAGTTACTACAGGAACCTACGAGCAGTACTTC
CDR3: CASSGVTTGTYEQYF
V: TRBV6-1
size: NA
J: TRBJ2-7
D: NA

DNA: TGCAGTGCTAGGGGCCCTGGGGGGGCTGAAGCTTTCTTT
CDR3: CSARGPGGAEAFF
V: TRBV20-1
size: NA
J: TRBJ1-1
D: NA

DNA: TGTGCCAGCCGGACCGGGACGGCGAACACTGAAGCTTTCTTT
CDR3: CASRTGTANTEAFF
V: TRBV28
size: few
J: TRBJ1-1
D: NA

DNA: TGTGCCAGCGTTAGGAGTTTAGTGGCCGGGGAGCTGTTTTTT
CDR3: CASVRSLVAGELFF
V: TRBV12-3/TRBV12-4
size: NA
J: TRBJ2-2
D: NA

DNA: TGTGCCACCAGTGGTTGGACAGAGAACACTGAAGCTTTCTTT
CDR3: CATSGWTENTEAFF
V: TRBV24-1
size: NA
J: TRBJ1-1
D: NA

DNA: TGTGCCAGCAGCAAGGACTGGGGATCCTACGAGCAGTACTTC
CDR3: CASSKDWGSYEQYF
V: TRBV7-9
size: NA
J: TRBJ2-7
D: NA

DNA: TGCAGTGCTAGATTCCGGGACAGGGGGCTCGAGCAGTACTTC
CDR3: CSARFRDRGLEQYF
V: TRBV20-1
size: NA
J: TRBJ2-7
D: TRBD1

DNA: TGCGCCAGCAGCTTCGCTAGCGGGGACTACGAGCAGTACTTC
CDR3: CASSFASGDYEQYF
V: TRBV5-1
size: NA
J: TRBJ2-7
D: TRBD2

DNA: TGTGCCATCAGAGCCCCCACAGAGACCCAGTACTTC
CDR3: CAIRAPTETQYF
V: TRBV10-3
size: NA
J: TRBJ2-5
D: NA

DNA: TGTGCCATCAGTCCCCGGGACCAGCGGGTCGAGCAGTACTTC
CDR3: CAISPRDQRVEQYF
V: TRBV10-3
size: NA
J: TRBJ2-7
D: NA

DNA: TGTGCCAGCAGTTTAACGGATCAAGAGACCCAGTACTTC
CDR3: CASSLTDQETQYF
V: TRBV12-3/TRBV12-4
size: many
J: TRBJ2-5
D: NA

DNA: TGTGCCAGCAGTTCTACCAGACAAGCCGTATCACAGACCCAGTACTTC
CDR3: CASSSTRQAVSQTQYF
V: TRBV6-2/TRBV6-3
size: few
J: TRBJ2-5
D: NA

DNA: TGTGCCAGTAAACAGGACAGGGTAATTTTAGAGACCCAGTACTTC
CDR3: CASKQDRVILETQYF
V: TRBV7-2
size: few
J: TRBJ2-5
D: TRBD1

DNA: TGTGCCAGCAGTTTACTTACTAGAGAATACAATGAGCAGTTCTTC
CDR3: CASSLLTREYNEQFF
V: TRBV27
size: NA
J: TRBJ2-1
D: NA

DNA: TGTGCCAGCAGCTTAGTAGAGGGACAGGACAGCGAGCAGTACTTC
CDR3: CASSLVEGQDSEQYF
V: TRBV7-9
size: NA
J: TRBJ2-7
D: TRBD1

DNA: TGTGCCAGCAGTGCCCGAGACACCGTTCTATACAATGAGCAGTTCTTC
CDR3: CASSARDTVLYNEQFF
V: TRBV25-1
size: NA
J: TRBJ2-1
D: NA

DNA: TGTGCCAGCAGCTTAGCAGGGGAAAACTATGGCTACACCTTC
CDR3: CASSLAGENYGYTF
V: TRBV7-2
size: few
J: TRBJ1-2
D: NA

DNA: TGCGCCAGCAGCTTGGGCCCTTCGAACACCGGGGAGCTGTTTTTT
CDR3: CASSLGPSNTGELFF
V: TRBV5-1
size: NA
J: TRBJ2-2
D: NA

DNA: TGTGCCATCAGTGAAGAACAGGGAAATCAGCCCCAGCATTTT
CDR3: CAISEEQGNQPQHF
V: TRBV10-3
size: many
J: TRBJ1-5
D: NA

DNA: TGCGCCAGCAGCCAAGTAAGTGGAGGGGACAATGAGCAGTTCTTC
CDR3: CASSQVSGGDNEQFF
V: TRBV4-1
size: NA
J: TRBJ2-1
D: NA

DNA: TGCAGTGCCGCGGATGTTACAGGGGACTTCGTTAATGAAAAACTGTTTTTT
CDR3: CSAADVTGDFVNEKLFF
V: TRBV20-1
size: NA
J: TRBJ1-4
D: TRBD1

DNA: TGCAGCGTTGCGACGGGACAGGGGATCACAGATACGCAGTATTTT
CDR3: CSVATGQGITDTQYF
V: TRBV29-1
size: NA
J: TRBJ2-3
D: TRBD1

DNA: TGTGCCAGCAGCCGAATGACAGTTCCCTACGAGCAGTACTTC
CDR3: CASSRMTVPYEQYF
V: TRBV4-2
size: NA
J: TRBJ2-7
D: NA

DNA: TGTGCCAGCAGTATGACTAGCGTGGGAACCGGGGAGCTGTTTTTT
CDR3: CASSMTSVGTGELFF
V: TRBV12-3/TRBV12-4
size: once
J: TRBJ2-2
D: TRBD2

DNA: TGTGCCACCAGCAGAGATAGGAGGCGGGAGGCCCCTCGCGAGCAGTACTTC
CDR3: CATSRDRRREAPREQYF
V: TRBV15
size: NA
J: TRBJ2-7
D: TRBD2

DNA: TGCAGCGCCCTAATAGGGGACACCTACAATGAGCAGTTCTTC
CDR3: CSALIGDTYNEQFF
V: TRBV29-1
size: NA
J: TRBJ2-1
D: NA

DNA: TGTGCCAGCAGCTTACAGCCAGGGGTTGCAGATACGCAGTATTTT
CDR3: CASSLQPGVADTQYF
V: TRBV11-2
size: many
J: TRBJ2-3
D: NA

DNA: TGTGCCAGCAGTTTCTCCGGTTCCCGATCCTACGAGCAGTACTTC
CDR3: CASSFSGSRSYEQYF
V: TRBV27
size: NA
J: TRBJ2-7
D: NA

DNA: TGTGCCAGCAGCAAATTGGAGCGGCAAGAGACCCAGTACTTC
CDR3: CASSKLERQETQYF
V: TRBV21-1
size: NA
J: TRBJ2-5
D: NA

DNA: TGCGCCAGCAGTGTACAGGGGTGGAACACTGAAGCTTTCTTT
CDR3: CASSVQGWNTEAFF
V: TRBV10-2
size: few
J: TRBJ1-1
D: TRBD1

DNA: TGTGCCATCACGGGACAGCCGAACACTGAAGCTTTCTTT
CDR3: CAITGQPNTEAFF
V: TRBV10-3
size: few
J: TRBJ1-1
D: TRBD1

DNA: TGTTCCACCAGCAGAGACCCCGGGACTAGCGGATACAATGAGCAGTTCTTC
CDR3: CSTSRDPGTSGYNEQFF
V: TRBV15
size: NA
J: TRBJ2-1
D: TRBD2

DNA: TGTGCCAGCCACGCCCAGGGAAACCAAGAGACCCAGTACTTC
CDR3: CASHAQGNQETQYF
V: TRBV2
size: NA
J: TRBJ2-5
D: NA

DNA: TGTGCCAGCCGACCCGTGGAGTGGTCAAGATCCTACGAGCAGTACTTC
CDR3: CASRPVEWSRSYEQYF
V: TRBV6-1
size: few
J: TRBJ2-7
D: NA

DNA: TGCGCCAGCAGCTTGGAGGGGGCAGTTGGCAATGAGCAGTTCTTC
CDR3: CASSLEGAVGNEQFF
V: TRBV5-1
size: few
J: TRBJ2-1
D: TRBD1

DNA: TGTGCCAGCAGTTACCTAGGACTAGCGGCAACCTACGAGCAGTACTTC
CDR3: CASSYLGLAATYEQYF
V: TRBV6-5
size: NA
J: TRBJ2-7
D: TRBD2

DNA: TGTGCCAGCAGTTTAGCGGGACAGGGGAACGGAAACACCATATATTTT
CDR3: CASSLAGQGNGNTIYF
V: TRBV12-3/TRBV12-4
size: many
J: TRBJ1-3
D: TRBD1

DNA: TGTGCCAGCAGTTCCGGGTCCGGGGATCAGCCCCAGCATTTT
CDR3: CASSSGSGDQPQHF
V: TRBV12-3/TRBV12-4
size: NA
J: TRBJ1-5
D: NA

DNA: TGTGCCAGCAGCCAACAGAGTACGTCCACAGATACGCAGTATTTT
CDR3: CASSQQSTSTDTQYF
V: TRBV3-1
size: NA
J: TRBJ2-3
D: NA

DNA: TGTGCCAGCAGCCCATCGTACCAAGAGACCCAGTACTTC
CDR3: CASSPSYQETQYF
V: TRBV11-2
size: many
J: TRBJ2-5
D: NA

DNA: TGTGCCAGCAGTTGGACTAGCGGGGGAACAGATACGCAGTATTTT
CDR3: CASSWTSGGTDTQYF
V: TRBV28
size: many
J: TRBJ2-3
D: TRBD2

DNA: TGTGCCAGCAGTCGGACTAGCGGGAGAGGGACCGGGGAGCTGTTTTTT
CDR3: CASSRTSGRGTGELFF
V: TRBV28
size: NA
J: TRBJ2-2
D: TRBD2

DNA: TGTGCCAGCTCACCGCTAGGGATCACTGAAGCTTTCTTT
CDR3: CASSPLGITEAFF
V: TRBV18
size: NA
J: TRBJ1-1
D: NA

DNA: TGTGCCAGCAGCTTGATGACTACCTCCTACGAGCAGTACTTC
CDR3: CASSLMTTSYEQYF
V: TRBV7-2
size: many
J: TRBJ2-7
D: NA

DNA: TGTGCCAGCAGCTTAGAAGGGACTAGCGGATACGAGCAGTACTTC
CDR3: CASSLEGTSGYEQYF
V: TRBV7-2
size: few
J: TRBJ2-7
D: TRBD2

DNA: TGTGCCATCAGTGAATTTGGGCTATCCAAGCAAGAGACCCAGTACTTC
CDR3: CAISEFGLSKQETQYF
V: TRBV10-3
size: once
J: TRBJ2-5
D: NA

DNA: TGTGCCAGCAGCCATCTTGGGACAGGGACAAGCACAGATACGCAGTATTTT
CDR3: CASSHLGTGTSTDTQYF
V: TRBV7-8
size: NA
J: TRBJ2-3
D: TRBD1

DNA: TGTGCCAGCTCACCGGACTGGGGAGAGACCCAGTACTTC
CDR3: CASSPDWGETQYF
V: TRBV18
size: few
J: TRBJ2-5
D: NA

DNA: TGTGCCAGCAGTTTATCCCATTCTACCGGGGAGCTGTTTTTT
CDR3: CASSLSHSTGELFF
V: TRBV27
size: NA
J: TRBJ2-2
D: NA

DNA: TGCAGCGGGACAGGGGACTATGGCTACACCTTC
CDR3: CSGTGDYGYTF
V: TRBV29-1
size: many
J: TRBJ1-2
D: TRBD1

DNA: TGTGCCAGCACGCCATTCAGTGAGTACGAGCAGTACTTC
CDR3: CASTPFSEYEQYF
V: TRBV11-2
size: NA
J: TRBJ2-7
D: NA